This TCR beta chain derives from a study of T-cell reconstitution after alpha-beta-depleted transplantation in children. Germline V gene sequence: CDR1 SQVTM, CDR2 ANQGSEA. CDR3 length: 14 amino acids. For this clonotype: Its antigen is unknown. A much larger clone lies one base from this, so it may be a read error.

Study-wide results and limits: Newly produced T cells mostly accounted for T-cell counts and diversity one year post-transplant. It was surviving recipient T cells and thymic progenitors that gave some patients high TCRbeta diversity at day 60. Several hundred rapidly expanded clones from non-depleted graft cells reportedly supplied alpha-beta T cells about two months post-transplant.

Unique molecular identifiers were incorporated into the prepared TCRbeta library. A single record per CDR3 protein comes from TCRdb applying MiXCR to the PCR reads. The repertoire holds around 140,000 distinct CDR3 sequences, with about 9% as singletons. The TCR comes from a female patient younger than 10 who had a stem cell transplant for congenital amegakaryocytic thrombocytopenia, so the T cells may come from the graft donor. Here the sequenced sample was PBMCs, mostly from graft donor cells, taken 180 days after TCRalphabeta/CD19-depleted stem cell transplant. This chain links TRBV29-1 with TRBJ2-1, with TRBD2 matching 11 bases. In nucleotides, the CDR3 is TGCAGCGTTCTTCTAGCGGGAGGAAGATATGAGCACTTCTTC. This translates into CSVLLAGGRYEHFF.